The rows below give T cell receptor beta chains drawn from one sample of a study of blood T cell repertoires in COVID-19. TCRdb's copy holds only in-frame clones and misses some; the assay was immunoSEQ multiplex PCR. The sample lists 150,000 to 200,000 clones, 80% to 85% occurring once. The specimen was peripheral blood. The source of these receptors is a woman in her twenties or thirties with acute or convalescent COVID-19. Each CDR3 is given with its conserved first and last residue. D genes are given only for firm matches. For some rows the clone size is stated as once, few or many, or as a class when expanded; others skip it.

j_gene	abundance	d_gene	v_gene	CDR3aa	CDR3nt
TRBJ1-1	once	.	TRBV5-6	CASYLLQTSEAFF	TGTGCCAGCTATTTACTACAAACAAGTGAAGCTTTCTTT
TRBJ2-6	.	.	TRBV2	CATAISGANVLTF	TGTGCCACCGCGATCTCTGGGGCCAACGTCCTGACTTTC
TRBJ1-2	few	.	TRBV27	CASSPQGTYGYTF	TGTGCCAGCAGCCCTCAGGGGACCTATGGCTACACCTTC
TRBJ1-2	.	TRBD1	TRBV7-2	CASSFSTGRNGYTF	TGTGCCAGCAGCTTCTCGACAGGGCGTAATGGCTACACCTTC
TRBJ2-3	.	.	TRBV28	CASRGVRGRSTDTQYF	TGTGCCAGCAGAGGAGTAAGGGGCCGAAGCACAGATACGCAGTATTTT
TRBJ1-4	.	.	TRBV2	CASSEKEKLFF	TGTGCCAGCAGCGAGAAGGAAAAACTGTTTTTT
TRBJ2-1	few	.	TRBV20-1	CSASTGDGYNEQFF	TGCAGTGCTAGTACGGGGGATGGGTACAATGAGCAGTTCTTC
TRBJ1-5	.	.	TRBV6-5	CASHGAGYNQPQHF	TGTGCCAGCCATGGGGCAGGGTATAATCAGCCCCAGCATTTT
TRBJ1-2	once	.	TRBV5-1	CASSLTGRNYGYTF	TGCGCCAGCAGCTTGACAGGCCGAAACTATGGCTACACCTTC
TRBJ1-2	.	.	TRBV3-1/TRBV3-2	CASSQVGGIDQGPYGYTF	TGTGCCAGCAGCCAAGTCGGGGGGATAGACCAGGGCCCCTATGGCTACACCTTC
TRBJ2-1	once	.	TRBV5-1	CASSLEPYNEQFF	TGCGCCAGCAGCTTGGAGCCCTACAATGAGCAGTTCTTC
TRBJ2-1	.	TRBD1	TRBV12-3/TRBV12-4	CASILTGGNEQFF	TGTGCCAGCATCTTGACAGGGGGGAATGAGCAGTTCTTC
TRBJ1-5	.	TRBD1	TRBV19	CASSSKGQSAVQPQHF	TGTGCCAGTAGTAGCAAGGGACAGTCGGCGGTTCAGCCCCAGCATTTT
TRBJ1-1	.	.	TRBV18	CASSPGRVAFF	TGTGCCAGCTCACCAGGGAGGGTTGCTTTCTTT
TRBJ2-1	.	.	TRBV7-9	CASSQGQTNNEQFF	TGTGCCAGCAGTCAAGGACAGACAAACAATGAGCAGTTCTTC
TRBJ2-7	.	.	TRBV5-4	CASSLDPGEMNEQYF	TGTGCCAGCAGCTTGGATCCAGGGGAGATGAACGAGCAGTACTTC
TRBJ2-5	.	TRBD2	TRBV19	CASSWGASGRSETQYF	TGTGCCAGTAGTTGGGGGGCTAGCGGGAGGTCGGAGACCCAGTACTTC
TRBJ1-1	.	.	TRBV12-3/TRBV12-4	CASSLSTEAFF	TGTGCCAGCAGCCTCAGCACTGAAGCTTTCTTT
TRBJ1-3	.	.	TRBV6-4	CASSAQPGGPGNTIYF	TGTGCCAGCAGTGCCCAACCCGGGGGGCCCGGAAACACCATATATTTT
TRBJ2-7	many	TRBD2	TRBV7-2	CASSLLPGLAGLYEQYF	TGTGCCAGCAGCTTACTGCCGGGGCTAGCGGGACTGTACGAGCAGTACTTC
TRBJ2-5	.	.	TRBV20-1	CSASIRETQYF	TGCAGTGCTAGTATCCGGGAGACCCAGTACTTC
TRBJ2-3	.	.	TRBV19	CASNRFGTDTQYF	TGTGCCAGTAACCGGTTCGGCACAGATACGCAGTATTTT
TRBJ1-1	.	.	TRBV30	CAWNRNTEAFF	TGTGCCTGGAACAGGAACACTGAAGCTTTCTTT
TRBJ1-2	.	.	TRBV6-2/TRBV6-3	CASSETAYGYTF	TGTGCCAGCAGCGAGACAGCGTATGGCTACACCTTC
TRBJ1-2	.	.	TRBV7-2	CASSSPRGSYGYTF	TGTGCCAGCAGCTCACCAAGAGGCAGCTATGGCTACACCTTC
TRBJ2-7	.	TRBD2	TRBV7-8	CASSFGLERYEQYF	TGTGCCAGCAGCTTTGGACTAGAGAGGTACGAGCAGTACTTC
TRBJ2-7	.	TRBD1	TRBV7-2	CASSSRQGSYEQYF	TGTGCCAGCAGCTCTCGACAGGGGAGTTACGAGCAGTACTTC
TRBJ2-5	.	.	TRBV11-3	CASSISSFSSETQYF	TGTGCCAGCAGCATTAGTTCCTTTTCTTCGGAGACCCAGTACTTC
TRBJ2-3	.	.	TRBV11-2	CASSYRPGGDTQYF	TGTGCCAGCAGCTACCGACCCGGAGGAGATACGCAGTATTTT
TRBJ2-2	.	TRBD1	TRBV5-1	CASSSGQGDTGELFF	TGCGCCAGCAGCTCGGGACAGGGCGACACCGGGGAGCTGTTTTTT
TRBJ1-4	few	TRBD1	TRBV4-3	CASSQNRGGEKLFF	TGCGCCAGCAGCCAAAACAGGGGGGGGGAAAAACTGTTTTTT
TRBJ1-1	.	TRBD1	TRBV10-3	CAITDRTGGTTEAFF	TGTGCCATCACCGACAGGACAGGGGGAACCACTGAAGCTTTCTTT
TRBJ2-1	.	.	TRBV18	CASSNEGGFSYNEQFF	TGTGCCAGCTCAAACGAAGGGGGATTCTCCTACAATGAGCAGTTCTTC
TRBJ2-3	.	TRBD2	TRBV29-1	CSVVAGGTDTQYF	TGCAGCGTTGTTGCGGGGGGCACAGATACGCAGTATTTT
TRBJ1-2	.	.	TRBV6-5	CASTEDTDTGYTF	TGTGCCAGCACCGAAGACACCGATACGGGCTACACCTTC
TRBJ2-1	.	.	TRBV11-2	CASSLAGAYNEQFF	TGTGCCAGCAGCTTAGCGGGGGCCTACAATGAGCAGTTCTTC
TRBJ2-4	few	TRBD1	TRBV12-3/TRBV12-4	CASSSTGGNIQYF	TGTGCCAGCAGTTCGACAGGGGGAAACATTCAGTACTTC
TRBJ1-5	.	.	TRBV28	CASSLPGGRGDQPQHF	TGTGCCAGCAGTTTACCCGGGGGGAGGGGGGATCAGCCCCAGCATTTT
TRBJ2-1	.	TRBD2	TRBV4-2	CASSQEGGGAPFF	TGTGCCAGCAGCCAAGAGGGCGGGGGGGCCCCGTTCTTC
TRBJ2-5	.	.	TRBV5-1	CASSLGPGTSETQYF	TGCGCCAGCAGCTTGGGCCCTGGTACATCAGAGACCCAGTACTTC
TRBJ1-2	.	.	TRBV6-2/TRBV6-3	CASSYSGGNYGYTF	TGTGCCAGCAGTTATAGCGGGGGAAACTATGGCTACACCTTC
TRBJ2-1	.	.	TRBV7-2	CASSLPAGLRNEQFF	TGTGCCAGCAGCCTACCCGCGGGACTCCGGAATGAGCAGTTCTTC
TRBJ2-3	.	TRBD2	TRBV19	CASSIVGGGSTDTQYF	TGTGCCAGTAGTATAGTAGGCGGGGGAAGCACAGATACGCAGTATTTT
TRBJ1-2	.	.	TRBV28	CASRNLDRTRGYTF	TGTGCCAGCAGAAACCTAGACAGGACTCGAGGCTACACCTTC
TRBJ2-3	.	TRBD2	TRBV28	CASSPPPSGGADTQYF	TGTGCCAGCAGCCCTCCTCCTAGCGGGGGGGCAGATACGCAGTATTTT
TRBJ1-1	.	.	TRBV4-2	CASSQPRQLNTEAFF	TGTGCCAGCAGCCAACCCAGACAGCTGAACACTGAAGCTTTCTTT
TRBJ2-5	.	TRBD2	TRBV7-6	CASSSTGLAGAGETQYF	TGTGCCAGCAGCTCGACGGGACTAGCGGGTGCTGGAGAGACCCAGTACTTC
TRBJ1-1	.	.	TRBV6-2/TRBV6-3	CASSSLGQIEAFF	TGTGCCAGCAGTTCCCTCGGACAGATTGAAGCTTTCTTT
TRBJ1-2	.	.	TRBV24-1	CATSDPARQESGYTF	TGTGCCACCAGTGACCCGGCCAGGCAGGAAAGTGGCTACACCTTC
TRBJ1-1	.	TRBD1	TRBV30	CAWAGQANTEAFF	TGTGCCTGGGCGGGACAGGCGAACACTGAAGCTTTCTTT
TRBJ2-1	.	TRBD2	TRBV7-2	CASSLLRTSGHNEQFF	TGTGCCAGCAGCTTACTCCGGACTAGCGGGCACAATGAGCAGTTCTTC
TRBJ1-5	.	.	TRBV7-9	CASSLDYSNQPQHF	TGTGCCAGCAGCTTAGATTATAGCAATCAGCCCCAGCATTTT
TRBJ1-5	.	.	TRBV11-2	CASSSTGSNQPQHF	TGTGCCAGCAGCTCTACGGGGTCCAATCAGCCCCAGCATTTT
TRBJ2-5	once	TRBD2	TRBV6-2/TRBV6-3	CASSYSSSGTWETQYF	TGTGCCAGCAGTTACTCCTCTAGCGGGACTTGGGAGACCCAGTACTTC
TRBJ1-5	.	.	TRBV6-5	CASSYSGGSDQPQHF	TGTGCCAGCAGTTACTCCGGCGGAAGCGATCAGCCCCAGCATTTT